The T cell receptor beta chain under discussion was sequenced for a study of identical twins. This clonotype was found a few times. V lost 0 bases to trimming and J lost 9 bases, with 10 bases between them. From germline, CDR1 is SGHRS and CDR2 YFSETQ. CDR3 size: 13 residues. A template switching step contributed a universal primer site, while unique molecular identifiers were present in the cDNA. TCRdb passed the 5' RACE reads through MiXCR, listing each CDR3 protein once. The sample lists a few hundred thousand distinct CDR3 sequences; around 9.7% were seen once. The TCR comes from a woman aged 45-65 years in good health. This chain links TRBV5-1 with TRBJ2-1, with D possibly TRBD1 on 6 matching bases. Material for sequencing was naive T cells sorted from blood. CDR3 sequence: CASSLEGVSEQFF. In DNA form, the CDR3 reads TGCGCCAGCAGCTTGGAGGGGGTTAGTGAGCAGTTCTTC.